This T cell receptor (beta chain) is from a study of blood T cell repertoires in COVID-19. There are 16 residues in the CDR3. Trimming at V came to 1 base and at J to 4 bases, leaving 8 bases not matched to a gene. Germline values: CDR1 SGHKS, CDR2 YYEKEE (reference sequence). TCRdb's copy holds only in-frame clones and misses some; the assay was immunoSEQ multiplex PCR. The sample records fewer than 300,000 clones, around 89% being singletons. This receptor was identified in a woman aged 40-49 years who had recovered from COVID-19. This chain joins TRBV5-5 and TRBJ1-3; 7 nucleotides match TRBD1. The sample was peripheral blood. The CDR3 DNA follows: TGTGCCAGCAGCTTGTTTGTGCAGGGGGGAGGAAACACCATATATTTT. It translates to CASSLFVQGGGNTIYF. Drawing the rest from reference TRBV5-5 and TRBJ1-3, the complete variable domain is DAGVTQSPTHLIKTRGQQVTLRCSPISGHKSVSWYQQVLGQGPQFIFQYYEKEERGRGNFPDRFSARQFPNYSSELNVNALLLGDSALYLCASSLFVQGGGNTIYFGEGSWLTVV.